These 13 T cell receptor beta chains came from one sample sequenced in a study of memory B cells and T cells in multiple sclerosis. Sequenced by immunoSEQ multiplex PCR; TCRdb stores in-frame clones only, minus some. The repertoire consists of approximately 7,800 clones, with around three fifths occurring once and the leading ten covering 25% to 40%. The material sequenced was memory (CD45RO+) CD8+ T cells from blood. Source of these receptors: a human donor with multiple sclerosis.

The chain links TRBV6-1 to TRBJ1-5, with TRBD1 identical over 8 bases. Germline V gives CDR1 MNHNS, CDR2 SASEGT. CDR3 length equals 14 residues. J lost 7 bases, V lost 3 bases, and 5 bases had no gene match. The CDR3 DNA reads TGTGCCAGCAGTGAGAGACAGGGGTACCAGCCCCAGCATTTT. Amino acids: CASSERQGYQPQHF.

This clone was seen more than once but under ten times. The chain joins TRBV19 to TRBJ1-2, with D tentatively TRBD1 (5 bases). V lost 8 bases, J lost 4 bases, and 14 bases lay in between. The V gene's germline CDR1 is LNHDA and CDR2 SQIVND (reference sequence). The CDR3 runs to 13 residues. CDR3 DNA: TGTGCCAGTCGCAATCCGGGGGTCTATGGCTACACCTTC. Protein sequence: CASRNPGVYGYTF.

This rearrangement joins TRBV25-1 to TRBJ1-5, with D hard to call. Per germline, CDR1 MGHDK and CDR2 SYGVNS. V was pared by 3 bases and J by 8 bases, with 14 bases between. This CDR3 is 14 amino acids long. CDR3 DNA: TGTGCCAGCAGTGACCTAGGAGTCGGAGAGCCCCAGCATTTT. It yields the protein CASSDLGVGEPQHF.

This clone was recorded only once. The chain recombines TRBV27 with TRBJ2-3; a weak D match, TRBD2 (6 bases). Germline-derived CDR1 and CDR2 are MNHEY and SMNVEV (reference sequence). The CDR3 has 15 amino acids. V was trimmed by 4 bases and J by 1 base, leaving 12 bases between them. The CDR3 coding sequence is TGTGCCAGCAGTTCCGATCCGGGGGGCACAGATACGCAGTATTTT. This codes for CASSSDPGGTDTQYF.

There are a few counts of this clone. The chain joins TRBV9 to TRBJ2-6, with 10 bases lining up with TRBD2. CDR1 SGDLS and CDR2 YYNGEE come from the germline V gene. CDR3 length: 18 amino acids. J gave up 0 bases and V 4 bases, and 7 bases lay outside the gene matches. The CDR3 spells CASSPSSGGSSGANVLTF. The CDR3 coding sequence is TGTGCCAGCAGCCCTTCTAGCGGGGGCAGCTCTGGGGCCAACGTCCTGACTTTC. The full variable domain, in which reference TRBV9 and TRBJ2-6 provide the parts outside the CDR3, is DSGVTQTPKHLITATGQRVTLRCSPRSGDLSVYWYQQSLDQGLQFLIQYYNGEERAKGNILERFSAQQFPDLHSELNLSSLELGDSALYFCASSPSSGGSSGANVLTFGAGSRLTVL.

Written as DNA, the CDR3 is TGCGCCAGCAGCCGACTCAGGGGCTCCTACAATGAGCAGTTCTTC. Encoded protein: CASSRLRGSYNEQFF. This chain uses TRBV4-1 with TRBJ2-1; D possibly corresponds to TRBD1 (6 bases). The ends were cut back, 4 bases at V and 0 bases at J, with 10 bases in the middle. The germline V gene has CDR1 MGHRA and CDR2 YSYEKL. This CDR3 contains 15 residues.

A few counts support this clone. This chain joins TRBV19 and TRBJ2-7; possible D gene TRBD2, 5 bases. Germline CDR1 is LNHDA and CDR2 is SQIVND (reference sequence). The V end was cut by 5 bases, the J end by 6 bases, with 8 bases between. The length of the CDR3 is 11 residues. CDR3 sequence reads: CASSAGGEQYF. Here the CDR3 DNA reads TGTGCCAGTAGTGCGGGTGGCGAGCAGTACTTC.

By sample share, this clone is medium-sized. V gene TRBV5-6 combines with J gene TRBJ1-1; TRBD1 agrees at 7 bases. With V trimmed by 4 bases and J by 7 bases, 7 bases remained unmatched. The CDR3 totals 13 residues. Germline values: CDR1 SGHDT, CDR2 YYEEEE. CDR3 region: CASSLLGTVEAFF. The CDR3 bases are TGTGCCAGCAGCCTCCTCGGGACAGTTGAAGCTTTCTTT.

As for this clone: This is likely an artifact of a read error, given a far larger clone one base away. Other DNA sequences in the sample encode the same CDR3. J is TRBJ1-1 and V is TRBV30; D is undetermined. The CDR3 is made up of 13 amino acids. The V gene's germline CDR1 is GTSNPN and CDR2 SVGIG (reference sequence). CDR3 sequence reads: CAWSVGSGTEAFF. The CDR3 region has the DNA TGTGCGTGGAGTGTCGGGTCTGGCACTGAAGCTTTCTTT.

The DNA for the CDR3 is TGCGCCAGCAGCTCCAACAGGGAACTCTACGAGCAGTACTTC. Protein product: CASSSNRELYEQYF. The chain uses TRBV5-1 and TRBJ2-7, with D possibly TRBD1 on 6 matching bases. The germline CDR1 and CDR2 sequences are SGHRS and YFSETQ. V was cut by 3 bases and J by 3 bases, with 13 bases left in between. The CDR3 extends over 14 amino acids.

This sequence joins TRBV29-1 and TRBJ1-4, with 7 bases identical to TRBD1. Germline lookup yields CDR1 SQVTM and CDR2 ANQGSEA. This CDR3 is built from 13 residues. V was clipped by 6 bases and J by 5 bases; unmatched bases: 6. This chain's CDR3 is CSVMGQMNEKLFF. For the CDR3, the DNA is TGCAGCGTGATGGGACAGATGAATGAAAAACTGTTTTTT. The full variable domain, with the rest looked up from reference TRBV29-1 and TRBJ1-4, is SAVISQKPSRDICQRGTSLTIQCQVDSQVTMMFWYRQQPGQSLTLIATANQGSEATYESGFVIDKFPISRPNLTFSTLTVSNMSPEDSSIYLCSVMGQMNEKLFFGSGTQLSVL.

This CDR3 is CASSYSGAGNSPLHF. The CDR3, as DNA: TGTGCCAGCAGTTACTCAGGGGCAGGGAATTCACCCCTCCACTTT. This chain uses TRBV6-5 with TRBJ1-6, with D perhaps TRBD1 (5 bases). Germline values: CDR1 MNHEY, CDR2 SVGAGI. This CDR3 contains 15 residues. Trimming left V 0 bases short and J 7 bases short, with 10 bases between.

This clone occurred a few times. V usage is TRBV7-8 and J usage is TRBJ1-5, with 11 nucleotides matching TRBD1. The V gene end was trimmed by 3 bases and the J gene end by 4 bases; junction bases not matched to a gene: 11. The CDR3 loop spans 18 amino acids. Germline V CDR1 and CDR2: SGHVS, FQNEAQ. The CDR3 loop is CASSFLVTGTGGNQPQHF. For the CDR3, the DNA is TGTGCCAGCAGCTTTCTGGTCACCGGGACAGGGGGGAATCAGCCCCAGCATTTT. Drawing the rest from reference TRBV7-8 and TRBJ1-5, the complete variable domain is GAGVSQSPRYKVAKRGQDVALRCDPISGHVSLFWYQQALGQGPEFLTYFQNEAQLDKSGLPSDRFFAERPEGSVSTLKIQRTQQEDSAVYLCASSFLVTGTGGNQPQHFGDGTRLSIL.